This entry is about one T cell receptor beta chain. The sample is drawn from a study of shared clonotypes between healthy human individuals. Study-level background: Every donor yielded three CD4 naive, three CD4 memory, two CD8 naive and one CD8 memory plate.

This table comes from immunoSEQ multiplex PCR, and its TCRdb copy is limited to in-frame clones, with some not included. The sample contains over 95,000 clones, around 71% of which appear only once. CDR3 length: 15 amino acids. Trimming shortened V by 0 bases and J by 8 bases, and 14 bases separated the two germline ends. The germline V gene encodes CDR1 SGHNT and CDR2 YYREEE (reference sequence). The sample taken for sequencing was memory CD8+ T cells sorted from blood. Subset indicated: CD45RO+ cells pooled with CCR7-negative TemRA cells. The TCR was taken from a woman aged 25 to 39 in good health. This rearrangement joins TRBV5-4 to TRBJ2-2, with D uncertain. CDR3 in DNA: TGTGCCAGCAGCTTGGCCGGGTACTTCCCGGGGGAGCTGTTTTTT. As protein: CASSLAGYFPGELFF.